These T cell receptor beta chains were read from a single sample in a study of T-cell reconstitution after alpha-beta-depleted transplantation in children. TCRdb re-analysed the PCR reads in MiXCR, keeping a single row per CDR3 protein. The repertoire holds roughly 500,000 distinct CDR3 sequences, with roughly an eighth as singletons. This material consisted of PBMCs from the stem cell graft donor, taken from the stem cell graft. Every receptor here comes from a human donor who donated a stem cell graft to a child with combined immunodeficiency. Each CDR3 is given with its conserved first and last residue. The D gene is left open where the match is weak. Clone sizes are given selectively: once, few, many, or a class where the clone is expanded.

j_call,clone_size,cdr3_length,d_call,v_call,cdr3_aa,cdr3_nt
TRBJ2-7,.,18,.,TRBV11-2,CASSLVREYREDGYEQYF,TGTGCCAGCAGCTTAGTCCGAGAGTACAGGGAAGACGGCTACGAGCAGTACTTC
TRBJ2-6,.,18,.,TRBV30,CAWSVLRQGNPGANVLTF,TGTGCCTGGAGTGTACTAAGGCAGGGGAACCCTGGGGCCAACGTCCTGACTTTC
TRBJ2-3,once,13,.,TRBV28,CASSEGRVSSQYF,TGTGCCAGCAGTGAGGGTAGGGTCAGTTCCCAGTATTTT
TRBJ2-3,.,15,TRBD2,TRBV12-3/TRBV12-4,CASSFVAGVPDTQYF,TGTGCCAGCAGTTTTGTAGCGGGAGTCCCAGATACGCAGTATTTT
TRBJ2-7,few,14,.,TRBV29-1,CSVRYRDTTHEQYF,TGCAGCGTTAGATACCGGGACACAACTCATGAGCAGTACTTC
TRBJ2-7,many,17,TRBD2,TRBV7-2,CASSLPLPGLADYEQYF,TGTGCCAGCAGCTTACCACTACCGGGACTAGCGGATTACGAGCAGTACTTC
TRBJ2-3,few,16,.,TRBV4-3,CASSPSQAPSTDTQYF,TGCGCCAGCAGCCCATCCCAAGCCCCAAGCACAGATACGCAGTATTTT
TRBJ2-7,many,14,TRBD2,TRBV12-3/TRBV12-4,CASSLTSGSYEQYF,TGTGCCAGCAGTTTGACTAGCGGGAGCTACGAGCAGTACTTC
TRBJ1-5,.,19,TRBD1,TRBV6-5,CASSSTGTGGIYSNQPQHF,TGTGCCAGCAGTTCCACCGGGACAGGGGGCATTTATAGCAATCAGCCCCAGCATTTT
TRBJ2-7,.,17,.,TRBV10-3,CAISEPERGMGSYEQYF,TGTGCCATCAGTGAGCCTGAACGCGGAATGGGCTCCTACGAGCAGTACTTC
TRBJ1-1,.,15,.,TRBV9,CASSVESSLNTEAFF,TGTGCCAGCAGCGTAGAGTCCTCTTTGAACACTGAAGCTTTCTTT
TRBJ2-2,many,12,.,TRBV7-2,CASSWSPGELFF,TGTGCCAGCAGCTGGTCCCCCGGGGAGCTGTTTTTT
TRBJ1-2,.,16,.,TRBV20-1,CSAPGGQGVANYGYTF,TGCAGTGCACCCGGGGGGCAGGGTGTGGCTAACTATGGCTACACCTTC
TRBJ2-5,few,15,TRBD2,TRBV27,CASSLMVAGDETQYF,TGTGCCAGCAGTTTGATGGTAGCGGGGGATGAGACCCAGTACTTC
TRBJ1-2,.,17,.,TRBV25-1,CASSGRTFRRPNYGYTF,TGTGCCAGCAGTGGCAGGACCTTCCGGAGACCTAACTATGGCTACACCTTC
TRBJ2-1,.,13,TRBD1,TRBV6-6,CATSPTGGLEQFF,TGTGCCACTTCCCCGACAGGGGGCCTTGAGCAGTTCTTC
TRBJ1-2,few,14,.,TRBV5-6,CASSFGLPSYGYTF,TGTGCCAGCAGCTTCGGGTTACCAAGCTATGGCTACACCTTC
TRBJ2-3,.,16,TRBD2,TRBV12-3/TRBV12-4,CASTWGRTSGTDTQYF,TGTGCCAGCACCTGGGGGCGGACTAGCGGAACAGATACGCAGTATTTT
TRBJ1-1,.,15,.,TRBV5-1,CASSSEPGLNTEAFF,TGCGCCAGCAGCTCAGAGCCGGGGCTGAACACTGAAGCTTTCTTT
TRBJ1-4,few,13,.,TRBV20-1,CSAYETSWEKLFF,TGCAGTGCATACGAAACCAGTTGGGAAAAACTGTTTTTT
TRBJ2-1,.,14,.,TRBV12-3/TRBV12-4,CASSRHRVSNEQFF,TGTGCCAGCAGCCGCCACCGGGTTTCCAATGAGCAGTTCTTC
TRBJ2-7,few,17,.,TRBV3-1,CASSQDKETISPYEQYF,TGTGCCAGCAGCCAAGATAAAGAGACTATATCTCCCTACGAGCAGTACTTC
TRBJ2-4,.,13,.,TRBV30,CAWSGGELDIQYF,TGTGCCTGGAGCGGTGGGGAGTTGGACATTCAGTACTTC
TRBJ1-6,few,13,TRBD1,TRBV10-3,CAIQGQGNSPLHF,TGTGCCATTCAGGGACAGGGTAATTCACCCCTCCACTTT
TRBJ2-1,few,15,TRBD2,TRBV6-2/TRBV6-3,CASRPRTSGRAGLFF,TGTGCCAGCAGACCCCGGACTAGCGGGAGGGCCGGATTGTTCTTC
TRBJ1-2,many,15,TRBD1,TRBV28,CASSLLDRANYGYTF,TGTGCCAGCAGTTTACTGGACAGGGCTAACTATGGCTACACCTTC
TRBJ1-2,few,13,TRBD1,TRBV20-1,CSASGRGWRGYTF,TGCAGTGCTAGCGGCAGGGGGTGGAGGGGCTACACCTTC
TRBJ2-7,.,15,TRBD1,TRBV5-6,CASNPRDSLRNEQYF,TGTGCCAGCAACCCTAGGGACAGCCTAAGAAACGAGCAGTACTTC